These T cell receptor beta chains were read from a single sample in a study of cytomegalovirus exposure and HLA in healthy donors. Assay used: immunoSEQ multiplex PCR; TCRdb lists only in-frame clones, some missing. The repertoire holds around 94,000 clones, around 63% seen once, with around 4.8% in the top ten. Source material: PBMCs. The receptor source for this set is a human donor in good health. Both conserved end residues are part of each CDR3. D genes are given only for firm matches. Expanded clones are given a class, and other clones once, few, many or no size at all.

>-|TRBJ2-7|TRBV5-6|-
TGTGCCAGCAGCTTGGGCGATAGGGGAAGTTACGAGCAGTACTTC
CASSLGDRGSYEQYF
>TRBD2|TRBJ2-5|TRBV7-9|-
TGTGCCAGCAGCCTCGAGGGACTAGCGGGAAGGGCAGAGACCCAGTACTTC
CASSLEGLAGRAETQYF
>TRBD2|TRBJ2-7|TRBV7-2|few
TGTGCCAGCAGGTCGCTAGCGGGAGGTGCCTACGAGCAGTACTTC
CASRSLAGGAYEQYF
>-|TRBJ2-3|TRBV6-5|-
TGTGCCAGCAGTTACTCCGGGTCGAGCACAGATACGCAGTATTTT
CASSYSGSSTDTQYF
>-|TRBJ2-5|TRBV6-1|few
TGTGCCAGCAGTGAAGATCTAAGTGTGTACCAAGAGACCCAGTACTTC
CASSEDLSVYQETQYF
>-|TRBJ2-1|TRBV7-9|-
TGTGCCAGCGGTCTAGGTGACTCAAGCTCCTACAATGAGCAGTTCTTC
CASGLGDSSSYNEQFF
>TRBD2|TRBJ2-5|TRBV19|-
TGTGCCAGTAGTAAATGGACTAGCGGGAGGCAAGAGACCCAGTACTTC
CASSKWTSGRQETQYF
>-|TRBJ1-4|TRBV18|-
TGTGCCAGCTCTCTGGACTTAAATGAAAAACTGTTTTTT
CASSLDLNEKLFF
>-|TRBJ2-5|TRBV2|-
TGTGCCGGACGGGGAGAACAAGAGACCCAGTACTTC
CAGRGEQETQYF
>TRBD1|TRBJ1-2|TRBV19|-
TGTGCCAGCGGGGACAGGGCGTATGGCTATGGCTACACCTTC
CASGDRAYGYGYTF
>TRBD1|TRBJ2-2|TRBV5-1|once
TGCGCCAGCAGCAGAACGGGACAGGGGTATCCGAACACCGGGGAGCTGTTTTTT
CASSRTGQGYPNTGELFF
>-|TRBJ2-1|TRBV7-9|-
TGTGCCAGCAGCCAAAGTGTGGACTCCCCCTACAATGAGCAGTTCTTC
CASSQSVDSPYNEQFF
>TRBD2|TRBJ2-1|TRBV11-1|-
TGTGCCAGCAGCTCCGGGACTAGCGGGAGATGGTCTCGGTTGCAGTTCTTC
CASSSGTSGRWSRLQFF
>-|TRBJ1-5|TRBV28|-
TGTGCCAGCAGTTCCGACAGGCGTAGCAATCAGCCCCAGCATTTT
CASSSDRRSNQPQHF
>TRBD1|TRBJ2-1|TRBV19|-
TGTGCCAGTGGCCGGACAGGATACAATGAGCAGTTCTTC
CASGRTGYNEQFF
>-|TRBJ2-1|TRBV6-5|-
TGTGCCAGCAGTTCAGATTACAATGAGCAGTTCTTC
CASSSDYNEQFF
>-|TRBJ2-3|TRBV4-2|-
TGTGCCAGCAGCCAAGTGACAGGGACTGGGACGACAGATACGCAGTATTTT
CASSQVTGTGTTDTQYF
>-|TRBJ2-7|TRBV6-1|-
TGTGCCAGCAGTGCCCGATACCTACGAGGGCAGTACTTC
CASSARYLRGQYF
>TRBD1|TRBJ1-4|TRBV7-2|few
TGTGCCAGCAGCTTAACCGGGACAGGGGGCGAAAAACTGTTTTTT
CASSLTGTGGEKLFF
>-|TRBJ1-5|TRBV27|-
TGTGCCAGCAGTTCAACAGGTTTATTCCAGCCCCAGCATTTT
CASSSTGLFQPQHF
>-|TRBJ2-5|TRBV6-1|-
TGTGCCAGCAGTGAATTAGGGGGGGGCCAAGAGACCCAGTACTTC
CASSELGGGQETQYF
>TRBD1|TRBJ1-2|TRBV10-2|-
TGCGCCAGCAGTGACGGACAGGGGGCCGGTGGCTACACCTTC
CASSDGQGAGGYTF
>-|TRBJ2-7|TRBV5-4|-
TGTGCCAGCAGCGTTGATCCAGCGGCATACGAGCAGTACTTC
CASSVDPAAYEQYF
>TRBD1|TRBJ2-7|TRBV29-1|-
TGCAGCGTCGTAGGGGGACAGGGGGTCAACGAGCAGTACTTC
CSVVGGQGVNEQYF
>-|TRBJ2-3|TRBV9|-
TGTGCCAGCAGCGTCTCGTTGGAGTCCACAGATACGCAGTATTTT
CASSVSLESTDTQYF
>TRBD2|TRBJ2-1|TRBV14|-
TGTGCCAGCAGCCAAGACCAGCGGGAGAATGAGCAGTTCTTC
CASSQDQRENEQFF
>TRBD2|TRBJ2-3|TRBV5-6|-
TGTGCCAGCAGCTTATTGTGGGCGGGAGGGCCAGATACGCAGTATTTT
CASSLLWAGGPDTQYF
>TRBD1|TRBJ1-1|TRBV5-5|-
TGTGCCAGCAGCTCGGACGACAGGGGGGGGAACACTGAAGCTTTCTTT
CASSSDDRGGNTEAFF
>TRBD1|TRBJ2-3|TRBV6-5|-
TGTGCCAGCAGGTCCGACAGGGGCGCGCAGTATTTT
CASRSDRGAQYF
>TRBD1|TRBJ2-5|TRBV5-4|-
TGTGCCAGCAGCTTGGCCGAGGGGGCCCCCGACTTC
CASSLAEGAPDF
>-|TRBJ2-1|TRBV11-3|-
TGTGCCAGCAGCTTAGGACCAGGCGATGAGCAGTTCTTC
CASSLGPGDEQFF
>-|TRBJ2-2|TRBV9|-
TGTGCTAGCAGCGTAAAATCGGACTCGAGGTGGGGGGAGCTGTTTTTT
CASSVKSDSRWGELFF
>-|TRBJ1-1|TRBV27|-
TGTGCCAGCAGTCCCAAACTGACAGCCATGAACACTGAAGCTTTCTTT
CASSPKLTAMNTEAFF
>-|TRBJ1-6|TRBV6-1|few
TGTGCCAGCAGTGGGCCCTCCGGGACTGGGGACTCACCCCTCCACTTT
CASSGPSGTGDSPLHF
>-|TRBJ2-1|TRBV20-1|few
TGCAGTGCTGGACAGTACAATGAGCAGTTCTTC
CSAGQYNEQFF
>-|TRBJ2-1|TRBV5-1|-
TGCGCCAGCAGCTCCCCCGAAGTAGCTCTATCCTACAATGAGCAGTTCTTC
CASSSPEVALSYNEQFF
>-|TRBJ2-4|TRBV5-6|-
TGTGCCAGCAGCTTGACCCAGGGCGTAGCCAAAAACATTCAGTACTTC
CASSLTQGVAKNIQYF
>-|TRBJ2-3|TRBV19|-
TGTGCCAGCAGATTACAGGGTAGCACAGATACGCAGTATTTT
CASRLQGSTDTQYF
>TRBD2|TRBJ2-2|TRBV4-2|-
TGTGCCAGCAGCCAAGAGAGCGGGAGTGAGGCCACCGGGGAGCTGTTTTTT
CASSQESGSEATGELFF
>TRBD2|TRBJ2-7|TRBV28|-
TGTGCCAGCAGCCCCGAGGGAGCGGGAGGGTACGAGCAGTACTTC
CASSPEGAGGYEQYF
>-|TRBJ1-1|TRBV5-4|-
TGTGCCAGCAGCTTGCAGGGCCAAATGAACACTGAAGCTTTCTTT
CASSLQGQMNTEAFF
>TRBD2|TRBJ2-7|TRBV19|-
TGTGCCAGTAGCAGACTAGGGACTAGCGGGACGACGACCTACGAGCAGTACTTC
CASSRLGTSGTTTYEQYF
>TRBD1|TRBJ1-2|TRBV2|few
TGTGCCAGCACTGACAGGGGCACGAATGGCGGCTACACCTTC
CASTDRGTNGGYTF
>TRBD1|TRBJ2-5|TRBV7-9|-
TGTGCCAGCAGCCCAGACAGGGAACAAGAGACCCAGTACTTC
CASSPDREQETQYF
>-|TRBJ2-1|TRBV6-1|-
TGTGCCAGCAGTGAGCCCCGGACTACGCCGGCCAATGAGCAGTTCTTC
CASSEPRTTPANEQFF
>-|TRBJ2-7|TRBV5-6|few
TGTGCCAGCAGCTTCGGGACACACGAGCAGTACTTC
CASSFGTHEQYF
>TRBD2|TRBJ2-2|TRBV2|-
TGTGCCAGCAGTGAAGGACTAGCGGGAACCCAGTCCGGGGAGCTGTTTTTT
CASSEGLAGTQSGELFF
>TRBD2|TRBJ2-4|TRBV5-6|-
TGTGCCAGCGCGCGCGGTGGACTAGCGGGAACCAAAAACATTCAGTACTTC
CASARGGLAGTKNIQYF
>TRBD2|TRBJ2-7|TRBV28|-
TGTGCCAGCAGTCCGGGACTAGTCTACGAGCAGTACTTC
CASSPGLVYEQYF
>-|TRBJ2-3|TRBV5-4|-
TGTGCCAGCAGCTTGGACCCAGGGAAGACAGATACGCAGTATTTT
CASSLDPGKTDTQYF
>-|TRBJ2-1|TRBV7-8|-
TGTGCCAGCAGCCCCCGGGATAGCGTTGACAATGAGCAGTTCTTC
CASSPRDSVDNEQFF
>TRBD2|TRBJ2-1|TRBV13|-
TGTGCCAGCAGCTTATTGGTTCGGGCTAGCGGGAATGAGCAGTTCTTC
CASSLLVRASGNEQFF
>TRBD1|TRBJ1-2|TRBV28|few
TGTGCCAGCAGTATCACAGGGGGCTTGGATGGCTACACCTTC
CASSITGGLDGYTF
>TRBD2|TRBJ2-1|TRBV2|-
TGTGCCAGCCCTCTAGGGACGAGCGGGAGAAACAATGAGCAGTTCTTC
CASPLGTSGRNNEQFF